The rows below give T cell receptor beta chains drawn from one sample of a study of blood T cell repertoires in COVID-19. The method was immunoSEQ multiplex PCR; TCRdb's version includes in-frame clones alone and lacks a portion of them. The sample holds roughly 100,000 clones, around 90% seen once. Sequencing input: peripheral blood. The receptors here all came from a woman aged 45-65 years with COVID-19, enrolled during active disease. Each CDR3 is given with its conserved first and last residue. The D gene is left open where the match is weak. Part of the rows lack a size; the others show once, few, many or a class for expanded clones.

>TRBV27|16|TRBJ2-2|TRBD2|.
TGTGCCAGCAGTACCACGGGGGGGCATAACACCGGGGAGCTGTTTTTT
CASSTTGGHNTGELFF
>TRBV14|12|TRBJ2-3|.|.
TGTGCCAGCAGCCAATCGGGATATACGCAGTATTTT
CASSQSGYTQYF
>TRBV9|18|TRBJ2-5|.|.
TGTGCCAGCAGCGTAGGTGTGGGGAGGAACAACTACCAAGAGACCCAGTACTTC
CASSVGVGRNNYQETQYF
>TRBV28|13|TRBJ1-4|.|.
TGTGCCAGCGTGTATGCAACTAATGAAAAACTGTTTTTT
CASVYATNEKLFF
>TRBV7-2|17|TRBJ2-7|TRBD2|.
TGTGCCAGCAGCTTGGGACTAGCGGGGGCCTCCTCCTACGAGCAGTACTTC
CASSLGLAGASSYEQYF
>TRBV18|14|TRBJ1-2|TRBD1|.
TGTGCCAGCTCACCTCTCCGGACAGGGCAGGGCTACACCTTC
CASSPLRTGQGYTF
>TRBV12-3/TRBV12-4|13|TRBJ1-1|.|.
TGTGCCAGCAGCCTGATCGGACACGGTGAAGCTTTCTTT
CASSLIGHGEAFF
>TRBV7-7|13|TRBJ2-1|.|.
TGTGCCAGCAGCTTAGCGGGGGCCAATGAGCAGTTCTTC
CASSLAGANEQFF
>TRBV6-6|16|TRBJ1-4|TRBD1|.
TGTGCCAGCAGAGACCCCTCAGGGGGCACTAATGAAAAACTGTTTTTT
CASRDPSGGTNEKLFF
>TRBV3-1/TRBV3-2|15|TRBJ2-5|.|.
TGTGCCAGCAGCCGGGGGCACATCCCCCGAGAGACCCAGTACTTC
CASSRGHIPRETQYF
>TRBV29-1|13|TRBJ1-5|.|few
TGCAGCGTCTGGGCAGGGGGCAATCAGCCCCAGCATTTT
CSVWAGGNQPQHF
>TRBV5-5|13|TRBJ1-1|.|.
TGTGCCAGCAGCCTCCAGGGCGACACTGAAGCTTTCTTT
CASSLQGDTEAFF